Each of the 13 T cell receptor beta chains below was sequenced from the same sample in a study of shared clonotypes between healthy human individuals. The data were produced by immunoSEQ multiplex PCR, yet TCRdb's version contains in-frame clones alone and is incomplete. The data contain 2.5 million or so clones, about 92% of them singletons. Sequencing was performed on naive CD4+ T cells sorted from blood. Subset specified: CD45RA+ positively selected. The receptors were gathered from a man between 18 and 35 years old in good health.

CDR3 nucleotide sequence: TGTGCCAGCAGCTTTCGGGGAGGGGGGAATGAGCAGTTCTTC. It encodes CASSFRGGGNEQFF. The genes are TRBV7-9 and TRBJ2-1, with TRBD2 as a possible D gene (7 bases). CDR1 and CDR2 (germline): SEHNR, FQNEAQ (reference sequence). This CDR3 is built from 14 residues. The V and J ends lost 3 bases and 7 bases respectively, with 13 bases between them. Filled out from reference TRBV7-9 and TRBJ2-1, the complete variable domain reads DTGVSQNPRHKITKRGQNVTFRCDPISEHNRLYWYRQTLGQGPEFLTYFQNEAQLEKSRLLSDRFSAERPKGSFSTLEIQRTEQGDSAMYLCASSFRGGGNEQFFGPGTRLTVL.

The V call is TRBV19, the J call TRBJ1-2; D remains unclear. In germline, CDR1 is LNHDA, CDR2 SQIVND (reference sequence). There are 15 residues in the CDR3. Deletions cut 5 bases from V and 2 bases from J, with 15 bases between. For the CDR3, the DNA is TGTGCCAGTAGTCCCCGAGTGGGAACGAACTATGGCTACACCTTC. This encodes CASSPRVGTNYGYTF.

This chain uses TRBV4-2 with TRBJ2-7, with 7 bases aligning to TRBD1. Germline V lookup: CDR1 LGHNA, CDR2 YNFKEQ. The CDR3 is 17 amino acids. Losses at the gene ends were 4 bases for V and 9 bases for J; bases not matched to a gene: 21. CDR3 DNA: TGTGCCAGCAGCCCAGGAGGATCGATGACAGGGCTCCCTCGGCAGTACTTC. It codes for CASSPGGSMTGLPRQYF.

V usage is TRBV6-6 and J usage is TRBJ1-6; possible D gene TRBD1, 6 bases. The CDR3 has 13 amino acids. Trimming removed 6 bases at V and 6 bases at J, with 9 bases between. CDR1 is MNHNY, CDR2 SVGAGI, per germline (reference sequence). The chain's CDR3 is CASSGQLNSPLHF. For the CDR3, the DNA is TGTGCCAGCAGCGGACAGCTTAATTCACCCCTCCACTTT.

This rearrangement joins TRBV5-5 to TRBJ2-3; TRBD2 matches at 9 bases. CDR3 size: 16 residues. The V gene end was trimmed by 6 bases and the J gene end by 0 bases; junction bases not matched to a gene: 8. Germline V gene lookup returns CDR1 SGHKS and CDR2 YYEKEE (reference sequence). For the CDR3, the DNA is TGTGCCAGCACCACGGTCGCGGGGGGGAGCACAGATACGCAGTATTTT. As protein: CASTTVAGGSTDTQYF.

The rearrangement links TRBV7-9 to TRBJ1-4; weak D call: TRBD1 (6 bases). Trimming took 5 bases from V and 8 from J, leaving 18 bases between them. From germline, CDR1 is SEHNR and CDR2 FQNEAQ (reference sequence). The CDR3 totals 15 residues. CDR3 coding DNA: TGTGCCAGCAGCGTCGAGACAGGACTTCAAGAAAAACTGTTTTTT. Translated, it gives CASSVETGLQEKLFF.

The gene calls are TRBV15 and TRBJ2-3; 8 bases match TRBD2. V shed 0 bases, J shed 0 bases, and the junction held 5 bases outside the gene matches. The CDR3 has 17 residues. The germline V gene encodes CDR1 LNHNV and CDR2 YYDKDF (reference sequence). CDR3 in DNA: TGTGCCACCAGCAGAGAAACTAGCGGTTGGAGCACAGATACGCAGTATTTT. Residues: CATSRETSGWSTDTQYF.

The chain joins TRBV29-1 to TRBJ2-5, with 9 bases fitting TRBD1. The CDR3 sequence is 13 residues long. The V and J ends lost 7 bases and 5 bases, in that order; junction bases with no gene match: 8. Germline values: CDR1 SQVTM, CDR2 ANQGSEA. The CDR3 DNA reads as TGCAGCGAGCAACAGGGGGCGGAGGAGACCCAGTACTTC. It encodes CSEQQGAEETQYF.

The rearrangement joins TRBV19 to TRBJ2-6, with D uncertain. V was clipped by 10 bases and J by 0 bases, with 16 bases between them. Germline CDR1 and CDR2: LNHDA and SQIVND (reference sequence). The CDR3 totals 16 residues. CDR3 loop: CATGGGKVSGANVLTF. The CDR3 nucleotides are TGTGCCACTGGCGGCGGCAAGGTCTCTGGGGCCAACGTCCTGACTTTC.

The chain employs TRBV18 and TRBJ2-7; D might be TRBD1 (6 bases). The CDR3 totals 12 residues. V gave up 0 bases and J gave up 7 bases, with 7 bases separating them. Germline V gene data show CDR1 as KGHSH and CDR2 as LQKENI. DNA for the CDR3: TGTGCCAGCTCACCACCGGGACATGAGCAGTACTTC. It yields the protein CASSPPGHEQYF.

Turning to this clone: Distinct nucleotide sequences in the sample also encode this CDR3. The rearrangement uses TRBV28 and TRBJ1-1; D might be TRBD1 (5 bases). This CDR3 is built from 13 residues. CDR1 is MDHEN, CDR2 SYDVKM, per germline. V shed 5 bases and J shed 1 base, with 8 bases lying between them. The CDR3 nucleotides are TGTGCCAGCAGTCCAGGGTGGAACACTGAAGCTTTCTTT. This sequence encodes CASSPGWNTEAFF.

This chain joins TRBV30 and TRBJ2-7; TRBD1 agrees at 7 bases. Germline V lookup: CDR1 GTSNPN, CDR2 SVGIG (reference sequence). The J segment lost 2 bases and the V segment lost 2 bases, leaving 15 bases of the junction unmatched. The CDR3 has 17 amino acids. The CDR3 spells CAWSLQAGTAIAYEQYF. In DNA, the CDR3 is TGTGCCTGGAGTCTACAAGCCGGGACAGCGATAGCCTACGAGCAGTACTTC.

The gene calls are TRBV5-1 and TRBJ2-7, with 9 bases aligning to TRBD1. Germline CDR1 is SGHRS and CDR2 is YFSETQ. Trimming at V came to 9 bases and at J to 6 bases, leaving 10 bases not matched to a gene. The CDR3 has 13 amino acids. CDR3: CATRDRAGGEQYF. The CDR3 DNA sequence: TGCGCCACCCGGGACAGGGCAGGAGGCGAGCAGTACTTC.